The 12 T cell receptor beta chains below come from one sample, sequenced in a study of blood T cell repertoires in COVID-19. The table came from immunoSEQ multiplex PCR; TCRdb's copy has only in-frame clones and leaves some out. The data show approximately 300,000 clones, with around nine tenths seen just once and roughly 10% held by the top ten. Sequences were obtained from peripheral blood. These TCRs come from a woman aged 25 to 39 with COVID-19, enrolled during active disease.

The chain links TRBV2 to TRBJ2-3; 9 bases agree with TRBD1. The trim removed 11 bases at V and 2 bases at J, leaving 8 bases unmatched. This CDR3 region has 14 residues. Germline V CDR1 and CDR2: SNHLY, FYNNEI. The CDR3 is CAGLRDRATDTQYF. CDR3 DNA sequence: TGTGCCGGGCTCCGGGACAGGGCCACAGATACGCAGTATTTT.

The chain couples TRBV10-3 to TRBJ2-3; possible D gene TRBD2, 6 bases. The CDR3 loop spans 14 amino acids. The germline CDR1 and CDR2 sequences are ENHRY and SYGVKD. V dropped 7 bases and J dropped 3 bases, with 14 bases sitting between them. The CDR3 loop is CAIKEGDSTDTQYF. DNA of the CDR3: TGTGCCATCAAGGAGGGAGACTCGACAGATACGCAGTATTTT.

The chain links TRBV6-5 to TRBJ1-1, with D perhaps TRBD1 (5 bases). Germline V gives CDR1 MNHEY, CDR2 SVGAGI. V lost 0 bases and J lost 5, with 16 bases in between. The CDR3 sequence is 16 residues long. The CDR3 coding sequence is TGTGCCAGCAGTTACTCGATTCGCAGGGTAGGGACTGAAGCTTTCTTT. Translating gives CASSYSIRRVGTEAFF.

The CDR3 DNA reads TGTGCCAGCAGAGGGACAGGGGAAGAGACCCAGTACTTC. It translates to CASRGTGEETQYF. This sequence joins TRBV6-6 and TRBJ2-5; 10 bases are a match to TRBD1. Trimming took 6 bases from V and 3 from J; bases not matched to a gene: 1. This CDR3 is 13 amino acids long. Germline V gives CDR1 MNHNY, CDR2 SVGAGI (reference sequence).

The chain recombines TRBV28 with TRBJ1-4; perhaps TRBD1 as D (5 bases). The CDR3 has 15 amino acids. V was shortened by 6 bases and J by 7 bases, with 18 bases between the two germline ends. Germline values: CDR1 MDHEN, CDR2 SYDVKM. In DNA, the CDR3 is TGTGCCAGCAGCGATCCGAAGGGGTACCGTGAAAAACTGTTTTTT. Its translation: CASSDPKGYREKLFF.

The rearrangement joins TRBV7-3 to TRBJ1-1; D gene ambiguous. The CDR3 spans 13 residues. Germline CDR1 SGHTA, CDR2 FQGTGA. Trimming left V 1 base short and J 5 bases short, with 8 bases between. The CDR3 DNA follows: TGTGCCAGCAGCTTAATCGCGGCGACTGAAGCTTTCTTT. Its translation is CASSLIAATEAFF.

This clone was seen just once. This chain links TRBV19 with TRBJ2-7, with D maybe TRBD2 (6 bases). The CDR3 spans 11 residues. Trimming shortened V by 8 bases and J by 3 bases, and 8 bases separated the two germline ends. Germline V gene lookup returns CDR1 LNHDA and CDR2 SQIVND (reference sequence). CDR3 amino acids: CASGGNYEQYF. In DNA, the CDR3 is TGTGCCAGTGGGGGGAACTACGAGCAGTACTTC.

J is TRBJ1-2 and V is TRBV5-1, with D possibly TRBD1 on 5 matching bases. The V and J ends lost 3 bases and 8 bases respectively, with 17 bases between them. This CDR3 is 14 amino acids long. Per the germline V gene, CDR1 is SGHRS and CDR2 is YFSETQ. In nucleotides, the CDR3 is TGCGCCAGCAGCTATACAGGAGGGATTCGGGGCTACACCTTC. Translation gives CASSYTGGIRGYTF.

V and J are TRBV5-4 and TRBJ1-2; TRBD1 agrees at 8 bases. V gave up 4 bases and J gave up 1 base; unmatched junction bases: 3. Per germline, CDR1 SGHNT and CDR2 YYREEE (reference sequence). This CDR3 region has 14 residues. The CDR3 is CASSADRVNYGYTF. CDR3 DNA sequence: TGTGCCAGCAGCGCGGACAGGGTTAACTATGGCTACACCTTC.

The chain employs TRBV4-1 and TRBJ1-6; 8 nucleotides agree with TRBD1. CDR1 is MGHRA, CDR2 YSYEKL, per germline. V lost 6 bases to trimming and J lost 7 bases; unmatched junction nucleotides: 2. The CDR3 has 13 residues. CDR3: CASRRDRNSPLHF. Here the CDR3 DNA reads TGCGCCAGCAGGAGGGACAGGAATTCACCCCTCCACTTT.

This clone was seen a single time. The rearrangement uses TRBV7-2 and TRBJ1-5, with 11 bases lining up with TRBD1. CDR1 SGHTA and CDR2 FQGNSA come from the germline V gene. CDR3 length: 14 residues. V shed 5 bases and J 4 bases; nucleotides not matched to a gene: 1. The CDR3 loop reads CASSRDRGNQPQHF. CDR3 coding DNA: TGTGCCAGCAGCCGGGACAGGGGGAATCAGCCCCAGCATTTT.

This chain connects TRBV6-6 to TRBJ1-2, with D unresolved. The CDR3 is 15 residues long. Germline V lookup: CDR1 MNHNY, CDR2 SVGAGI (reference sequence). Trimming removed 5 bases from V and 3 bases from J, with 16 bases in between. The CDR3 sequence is CASSPEGLSHYGYTF. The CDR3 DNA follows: TGTGCCAGCAGTCCGGAAGGACTGAGCCACTATGGCTACACCTTC.